The 9 T cell receptor beta chains below come from one sample, sequenced in a study of beta chain features in type 1 diabetes. Expressed TCRB transcripts were sequenced, since all the RNA that had been isolated was reverse transcribed. Sequencing was performed with immunoSEQ multiplex PCR; in TCRdb, only in-frame clones are kept and a portion is missing. The sample records around 200,000 clones, about 13% being singletons. Sequenced input: central memory CD4+ T cells from blood. The receptors shown here come from a young woman in good health.

This clone was counted a few times. This chain uses TRBV30 with TRBJ1-5; TRBD1 aligns across 8 bases. This CDR3 region has 14 residues. With V trimmed by 0 bases and J by 2 bases, 0 bases remained unmatched. The germline CDR1 and CDR2 sequences are GTSNPN and SVGIG (reference sequence). CDR3 region: CAWSVGQGNQPQHF. The CDR3 coding sequence is TGTGCCTGGAGTGTGGGACAGGGCAATCAGCCCCAGCATTTT.

Only a few counts were recorded for this clone. The J gene is TRBJ2-2, the V gene TRBV27, with TRBD2 matching 15 bases. This CDR3 has 19 amino acids. Germline CDR1 reads MNHEY; CDR2 reads SMNVEV (reference sequence). Trimming cost V 2 bases and J 4 bases; bases outside gene matches: 8. In DNA form, the CDR3 reads TGTGCCAGCAGTTTAAGGTGGACTAGCGGGAGGGCCAGCACCGGGGAGCTGTTTTTT. Translation: CASSLRWTSGRASTGELFF.

This chain uses TRBV11-3 with TRBJ2-4, with 10 bases aligning to TRBD1. The CDR3 runs 17 residues. J gave up 3 bases and V 5 bases, and 10 bases lay outside the gene matches. The V gene's germline CDR1 is SGHNT and CDR2 YENEEA. In DNA, the CDR3 is TGTGCCAGCAGCCCTCGGGACAGGGGTTTAGTCAAAAACATTCAGTACTTC. It yields the protein CASSPRDRGLVKNIQYF.

The chain links TRBV11-2 to TRBJ2-1; TRBD1 aligns across 11 bases. This CDR3 region has 16 residues. Germline V gene lookup returns CDR1 SGHAT and CDR2 FQNNGV. After removal of 5 bases from V and 0 bases from J, the junction contained 3 bases not matched to a gene. CDR3 amino acids: CASSGGTGGSYNEQFF. CDR3 DNA: TGTGCCAGCAGCGGGGGGACAGGGGGCTCCTACAATGAGCAGTTCTTC.

The V and J genes are TRBV4-1 and TRBJ2-5; D may be TRBD2 (5 bases). CDR1 and CDR2 (germline): MGHRA, YSYEKL. This CDR3 is built from 13 residues. Trimming stripped 4 bases from V and 4 bases from J, with 10 bases between. The CDR3 nucleotides are TGCGCCAGCAGCCGTCTGAGCGGAGAGACCCAGTACTTC. Its protein is CASSRLSGETQYF.

The chain employs TRBV15 and TRBJ2-1, with 9 bases lining up with TRBD2. CDR1 is LNHNV and CDR2 is YYDKDF in the germline V gene (reference sequence). CDR3 length: 22 residues. The V segment lost 1 base and the J segment 2 bases; nucleotides outside the gene matches: 21. CDR3: CATSRGLGGANSGSQAYNEQFF. The CDR3 DNA is TGTGCCACCAGCAGAGGGTTGGGAGGGGCAAATAGCGGGAGCCAAGCCTACAATGAGCAGTTCTTC.

This clone was observed a few times. This chain's CDR3 is CASSLSSYEQYF. The CDR3 region has the DNA TGTGCCAGCAGCCTGAGCTCCTACGAGCAGTACTTC. The chain links TRBV13 to TRBJ2-5; D uncertain. The tail of the sequence fits TRBJ2-7 better, so the J call may be wrong. In germline, CDR1 is PRHDT, CDR2 FYEKMQ (reference sequence). The CDR3 is made up of 12 amino acids.

The rearrangement uses TRBV2 and TRBJ2-5; weak D call: TRBD1 (6 bases). The DNA matches TRBJ2-7 better at its end, which makes the J call doubtful. The CDR3 is 13 residues long. CDR1 and CDR2 (germline): SNHLY, FYNNEI. In DNA form, the CDR3 reads TGTGCCAGCTTCCCCAGGGGACCCAACGAGCAGTACTTC. Translated: CASFPRGPNEQYF.

The rearrangement joins TRBV7-6 to TRBJ2-7; D not resolved. V dropped 5 bases and J dropped 6 bases, with 11 bases sitting between them. The CDR3 is 12 residues long. Germline assignment: CDR1 SGHVS and CDR2 FNYEAQ. CDR3 sequence: CASSASTPEQYF. CDR3 nucleotide sequence: TGTGCCAGCAGCGCTTCGACTCCCGAGCAGTACTTC.